These 15 T cell receptor beta chains originate from one sample sequenced in a study of breast tumors, draining lymph nodes, adjacent tissues. TCRdb called the multiplex PCR reads again in MiXCR, with one record for every CDR3 protein. The sample consists of 160,000 or so distinct CDR3 sequences, 25% to 40% of them appearing once. The lymph nodes were axillary draining lymph nodes from breast cancer patients. Sample: axillary lymph node tissue. The receptors were gathered from a female donor with breast cancer. Some clones in this sample may be carry-over from other donors' samples.

This clonotype was observed a few times. The rearrangement uses TRBV3-1 and TRBJ2-1; 8 positions agree with TRBD1. J gave up 5 bases and V 7 bases, and 13 bases lay outside the gene matches. This CDR3 is 16 amino acids long. The germline V gene has CDR1 LGHDT and CDR2 YNNKEL (reference sequence). The CDR3 DNA reads as TGTGCCAGCACCCCACACGGCGGGACAGGCGACAATGAGCAGTTCTTC. This translates into CASTPHGGTGDNEQFF.

The chain is built from TRBV24-1 and TRBJ2-5, with TRBD1 identical over 9 bases. In germline, CDR1 is KGHDR, CDR2 SFDVKD. There are 15 residues in the CDR3. Germline trimming cut 6 bases from V and 4 bases from J; bases unmatched to any gene: 8. The chain's CDR3 is CATSTNRGLRETQYF. The CDR3 region has the DNA TGTGCCACCAGTACCAACAGGGGGCTGAGAGAGACCCAGTACTTC.

This clonotype has ten or more counts. This chain links TRBV4-1 with TRBJ1-4; D call uncertain. V was shortened by 1 base and J by 8 bases, with 8 bases between the two germline ends. Germline V lookup: CDR1 MGHRA, CDR2 YSYEKL. The CDR3 covers 13 residues. Here the CDR3 reads CASSQAGIEKLFF. In DNA form, the CDR3 reads TGCGCCAGCAGCCAAGCTGGCATCGAAAAACTGTTTTTT.

This clonotype has at least ten counts. V is TRBV6-6 and J is TRBJ1-5; 7 nucleotides match TRBD1. J gave up 3 bases and V 4 bases, and 9 bases lay outside the gene matches. The CDR3 sequence is 16 residues long. The V gene's germline CDR1 is MNHNY and CDR2 SVGAGI (reference sequence). This CDR3 is CASSSFTGAANQPQHF. Here the CDR3 DNA reads TGTGCCAGCAGTTCCTTCACAGGGGCCGCCAATCAGCCCCAGCATTTT.

This clonotype was seen at least ten times. The CDR3 reads CASSQDRWRGRSSSYGYTF. CDR3 nucleotides: TGCGCCAGCAGCCAAGATAGGTGGAGGGGGCGATCGTCTTCCTATGGCTACACCTTC. The genes are TRBV4-1 and TRBJ1-2; 7 bases agree with TRBD1. V was clipped by 0 bases and J by 4 bases; unmatched bases: 17. CDR3 length: 19 residues. CDR1 is MGHRA, CDR2 YSYEKL, per germline.

At least ten counts were recorded for this clonotype. For the CDR3, the DNA is TGTGCCAGCAGCCGATCGGGGGGTAGCGGGGAGGGCGGTGAGCAGTTCTTC. Amino acid sequence: CASSRSGGSGEGGEQFF. The chain combines TRBV7-2 with TRBJ2-1, with 8 bases aligning to TRBD2. The V gene's germline CDR1 is SGHTA and CDR2 FQGNSA. This CDR3 region has 17 residues. The V gene end was trimmed by 5 bases and the J gene end by 9 bases; junction bases not matched to a gene: 18.

The CDR3 sequence is CASSQDQGPDTQYF. Here the CDR3 DNA reads TGTGCCAGCAGCCAAGATCAGGGTCCAGATACGCAGTATTTT. The gene calls are TRBV4-2 and TRBJ2-3; D possibly corresponds to TRBD1 (5 bases). There are 14 residues in the CDR3. Germline CDR1 and CDR2: LGHNA and YNFKEQ. The V end was cut by 0 bases, the J end by 4 bases, with 8 bases between.

The V and J genes are TRBV7-3 and TRBJ1-2, with 8 positions matching TRBD1. The CDR3 is 14 residues long. Losses at the gene ends were 8 bases for V and 13 bases for J; bases not matched to a gene: 18. The germline V gene has CDR1 SGHTA and CDR2 FQGTGA. CDR3: CASGEARRDRPPTF. CDR3 DNA: TGTGCCAGCGGTGAAGCGAGACGGGACAGGCCCCCCACCTTC.

This clonotype was observed at least ten times. V and J are TRBV12-3 or TRBV12-4 and TRBJ2-7, with D tentatively TRBD2 (5 bases). V lost 5 bases and J 2 bases, leaving 13 bases between the germline ends. The CDR3 spans 14 residues. The CDR3 region is CASSLTRGPYEQYF. DNA for the CDR3: TGTGCCAGCAGTCTAACACGGGGTCCCTACGAGCAGTACTTC.

The table lists this clonotype with many counts. The chain has TRBV29-1 and TRBJ2-5; D uncertain. CDR1 and CDR2 (germline): SQVTM, ANQGSEA. The V end lost 4 bases, the J end lost 10 bases, and 13 bases lay between the germline ends. The CDR3 runs 11 residues. For the CDR3, the DNA is TGCAGCGTTGCTCATGGCCAAGGCCAGTACTTC. Translated: CSVAHGQGQYF.

At least ten counts were recorded for this clonotype. The chain joins TRBV9 to TRBJ1-5; D is unresolved. Per germline, CDR1 SGDLS and CDR2 YYNGEE. The CDR3 has 14 residues. The V end lost 4 bases, the J end lost 0 bases, and 8 bases lay between the germline ends. CDR3 residues: CASSTQDSNQPQHF. The DNA of the CDR3 is TGTGCCAGCAGCACACAAGATAGCAATCAGCCCCAGCATTTT.

This clonotype was counted only a few times. This may be a read error: a much more frequent sequence differs by one nucleotide. The J gene is TRBJ2-1, the V gene TRBV7-2; 11 nucleotides agree with TRBD2. The CDR3 contains 18 residues. With 4 bases clipped from V and 9 bases from J, the junction kept 17 bases outside the gene matches. Germline-derived CDR1 and CDR2 are SGHTA and FQGNSA. CDR3 nucleotides: TGTGCCAGCAGCTCCGGGACAGGTAGCGGGAGGGCCTTTCTTGAGCAGTTCTTC. It specifies CASSSGTGSGRAFLEQFF.

A remark on this clonotype: With a much larger clone just one base away, this may be a read error. The rearrangement uses TRBV6-1 and TRBJ2-7; D is undetermined. The CDR3 spans 14 residues. The germline gives CDR1 MNHNS, CDR2 SASEGT. V gave up 4 bases and J gave up 3 bases, with 13 bases separating them. The chain's CDR3 is CASSVYQPYYEQYF. The CDR3 DNA sequence: TGTGCCAGCAGTGTATACCAGCCATACTACGAGCAGTACTTC.

This clonotype was counted many times. The rearrangement uses TRBV7-3 and TRBJ2-7; 7 bases map to TRBD1. The junction had 8 bases not matched to a gene; V was cut back by 5 bases and J by 4 bases. Germline lookup yields CDR1 SGHTA and CDR2 FQGTGA. The CDR3 is 14 amino acids. CDR3 in DNA: TGTGCCAGCAGCCCCGGGACAGAGTCTTACGAGCAGTACTTC. Amino acid sequence: CASSPGTESYEQYF.

V gene TRBV10-3 combines with J gene TRBJ2-4; no definite D call. The CDR3 totals 12 residues. The V and J ends lost 5 bases and 10 bases respectively, with 12 bases between them. Germline lookup yields CDR1 ENHRY and CDR2 SYGVKD. CDR3 region: CAISSSGEIQYF. The CDR3 nucleotides read TGTGCCATCAGTTCCTCGGGTGAGATTCAGTACTTC.